This entry lists 2 T cell receptor beta chains sequenced from one sample in a study of T cell responses to AZD1222 COVID-19 vaccine. TCRdb's copy holds only in-frame clones and misses some; the assay was immunoSEQ multiplex PCR. The profile shows more than 120,000 clones, roughly 89% of them singletons. The specimen was peripheral blood, collected 28 days after the second AZD1222 dose. These TCRs come from an adult who received the AZD1222 COVID-19 vaccine.

The gene calls are TRBV19 and TRBJ1-5, with 8 bases matching TRBD1. CDR3 length equals 16 residues. Trimming removed 2 bases from V and 5 bases from J; junction bases left unmatched: 8. Germline CDR1 and CDR2: LNHDA and SQIVND (reference sequence). The CDR3 spells CASSIQVGQGHQPQHF. The CDR3 DNA is TGTGCCAGTAGTATACAAGTAGGACAGGGACATCAGCCCCAGCATTTT.

In regard to this clone: Other nucleotide sequences from this sample produce the same CDR3. The chain uses TRBV12-3 or TRBV12-4 and TRBJ1-1; D not certain. The V end lost 2 bases, the J end lost 0 bases, and 4 bases lay between the germline ends. The CDR3 loop spans 13 amino acids. The CDR3: CASSLRLNTEAFF. The CDR3 region has the DNA TGTGCCAGCAGTTTAAGATTGAACACTGAAGCTTTCTTT.